This T cell receptor beta chain comes out of a study of OX40 agonist ivuxolimab in advanced cancers. In the study overall: The costimulatory receptor OX40 (CD134) was targeted by ivuxolimab, a fully human IgG2 agonistic monoclonal antibody. Intravenous ivuxolimab was administered to patients every 2 weeks at six dose levels: 0.01, 0.1, 0.3, 1.5, 3 and 10 mg/kg. Of the approximately 53 patients in dose escalation, around 19 had hepatocellular carcinoma, around 15 had melanoma, 9 had renal cell carcinoma and 9 had head and neck cancer. The dose-escalation cohort was roughly 83% male with a mean age of about 58 years, ranging from roughly 23 to 90. Prior anti-PD-1, anti-PD-L1 or anti-CTLA-4 therapy was permitted, and checkpoint inhibitors had been received by about 44% of dose-escalation patients. Partial responses were achieved by three dose-escalation patients, of whom one had hepatocellular carcinoma and two had cutaneous melanoma. Peripheral TCRbeta sequencing was intended to test whether TCR sequence diversity was altered and clonal T-cell expansion was caused by ivuxolimab. The paper reports the monotherapy dose-escalation portion (N of about 50 patients) of the phase I ivuxolimab trial.

Patients with a history of autoimmune disease or receiving systemic immunosuppression were excluded from the trial. In every dose cohort, peripheral blood was drawn for TCR sequencing at baseline, cycle 4 day 1, and cycle 7 day 1. Samples were obtained from an open-label, multicenter, first-in-human phase I dose-escalation trial of ivuxolimab. The trial enrolled adults with locally advanced or metastatic head and neck squamous cell, hepatocellular, melanoma or renal cell carcinoma. Before TCR sequencing, CD4+ and CD8+ T cells were separately sorted from peripheral blood. For sequencing of the TCRbeta CDR3 region, genomic DNA was extracted from the sorted cells. The immunoSEQ Assay was used to sequence the TCRbeta CDR3 regions. TCRdb holds this immuneACCESS table with in-frame rearrangements only. Some clones are missing; in checked studies, unresolved V genes explain under half, and the rest has no known cause. Here the sample has around 62,000 clones; more than 65% occur a single time. Under 7% of the sample rests with the top ten.

This clone turned up a few times. Its cognate antigen has yet to be identified. The record has no base qualities; no much larger clone is one base away. Sequences SQVTM (CDR1) and ANQGSEA (CDR2) are obtained from the germline V gene. V trim: 6 bases; J trim: 4 bases; unmatched bases: 8. Including cysteine and phenylalanine, the CDR3 has 14 amino acids. Here the CDR3 DNA is all that survives: 42 bases in frame from base 1. General findings and caveats noted by the study authors: The antigen specificity of the peripheral T cells that underwent clonal expansion was not determined. Clonal expansion of both CD4+ and CD8+ blood T cells was observed from baseline to week 6 at doses 0.1 to 3.0 mg/kg. After ivuxolimab, more expanded clones were found on average in CD8+ T cells than in CD4+ T cells. Low levels of normalized T-cell clonal expansion were also seen in some nonresponding patients. In the 0.1-3.0 mg/kg groups, partial responders were among the patients with the lowest normalized peripheral clonal expansion, particularly in CD8+ T cells.

The material sequenced was CD4+ or CD8+ T cells sorted from blood, taken in a trial of the OX40 agonist ivuxolimab. The TCR sequence derives from an adult with an advanced solid tumor such as melanoma, head and neck, liver or kidney cancer. This chain is built from TRBV29-1 and TRBJ2-1; TRBD1 aligns with 8 central bases. The nucleotide sequence reads TGCAGCGTAGGGGGACAGGCCCCATACAATGAGCAGTTCTTC. Translated, it reads CSVGGQAPYNEQFF.